This T cell receptor beta chain was sequenced for a study of blood T cell repertoires in COVID-19. Enrollees, about 18 to 89 years old, lived in approximately 25 US areas. V was shortened by 2 bases and J by 6 bases, with 17 bases between the two germline ends. Germline CDR1 is SGHDT and CDR2 is YYEEEE. The CDR3 totals 16 residues. TCRdb's copy holds only in-frame clones and misses some; the assay was immunoSEQ multiplex PCR. The sample contains approximately 360,000 clones, approximately 88% of which appear only once. The chain couples TRBV5-6 to TRBJ2-2; possible D gene TRBD1, 5 bases. The sequence was obtained from a woman under 40 with acute COVID-19. The sample was PBMCs or T cells enriched from blood (not recorded which). CDR3 amino acids: CASSLDSRVFPGELFF. In nucleotides, the CDR3 is TGTGCCAGCAGCTTAGACAGTAGGGTCTTCCCCGGGGAGCTGTTTTTT.